This passage covers 14 T cell receptor beta chains from one sample sequenced in a study of T cell repertoires in cytomegalovirus infection. Their antigen targets remain unknown. TCRdb re-derived calls from the reads in MiXCR, one entry per CDR3 protein. Of roughly 800,000 distinct CDR3 sequences in the sample, roughly 28% were seen once. The sample consisted of cultured CD8+ T cells from PBMCs, taken from culture after CMV antigen stimulation. Receptors were obtained from a human donor in good health (CMV status not recorded). Some clones in this sample may be carry-over from other donors' samples.

The CDR3: CASRETGPNTEAFF. As DNA, the CDR3 is TGTGCCAGCAGGGAGACAGGTCCGAACACTGAAGCTTTCTTT. The rearrangement links TRBV12-3 or TRBV12-4 to TRBJ1-1; possible D gene TRBD1, 6 bases. Between the trimmed V and J ends, which lost 6 bases and 1 base, there was a span of 12 bases. This CDR3 is 14 amino acids long.

The chain links TRBV7-9 to TRBJ1-4; 7 nucleotides line up with TRBD1. This CDR3 contains 15 residues. Losses at the gene ends were 2 bases for V and 1 base for J; bases not matched to a gene: 1. CDR1 SEHNR and CDR2 FQNEAQ come from the germline V gene (reference sequence). The CDR3 nucleotides are TGTGCCAGCAGCTTACAGGGGGGAACTAATGAAAAACTGTTTTTT. Translated, it gives CASSLQGGTNEKLFF.

Only a few counts were recorded for this clonotype. The genes are TRBV12-3 or TRBV12-4 and TRBJ1-5; 7 bases align to TRBD1. The trim removed 7 bases at V and 6 bases at J, leaving 3 bases unmatched. The CDR3 totals 12 residues. The CDR3 region is CASTRGVQPQHF. CDR3 bases: TGTGCCAGCACCAGGGGGGTTCAGCCCCAGCATTTT.

This clonotype came up once. V is TRBV24-1 and J is TRBJ2-1; D is ambiguous. Germline-derived CDR1 and CDR2 are KGHDR and SFDVKD. The CDR3 totals 14 residues. Deletions cut 1 base from V and 8 bases from J, with 11 bases between. The CDR3 here is CATSDFGSPYEQFF. Here the CDR3 DNA reads TGTGCCACCAGTGATTTTGGGTCCCCGTATGAGCAGTTCTTC.

This clonotype was recorded a few times. The chain has TRBV6-1 and TRBJ2-1; 12 bases map to TRBD1. This CDR3 has 12 residues. Trimming cost V 11 bases and J 10 bases; bases outside gene matches: 6. CDR1 and CDR2 from the germline V gene are MNHNS and SASEGT. The CDR3 coding sequence is TGTGCCCGCGGGACAGGGGGCGGCGAGCAGTTCTTC. Protein sequence: CARGTGGGEQFF.

This clonotype came up many times. The CDR3 DNA is TGTGCCAGCAGCTTAGCGCCGGCCCTTTGGGACGTC. This sequence encodes CASSLAPALWDV. The rearrangement joins TRBV7-9 to TRBJ2-7; D is undetermined. Germline V gives CDR1 SEHNR, CDR2 FQNEAQ (reference sequence). The CDR3 has 12 amino acids.

This clonotype was detected only a few times. V is TRBV14 and J is TRBJ1-1; a weak D match, TRBD1 (5 bases). Trimming shortened V by 6 bases and J by 4 bases, and 12 bases separated the two germline ends. This CDR3 region has 13 residues. The V gene's germline CDR1 is SGHDN and CDR2 FVKESK. The CDR3 region has the DNA TGTGCCAGCAGAAAACTGGGGGGCACTGAAGCTTTCTTT. Protein product: CASRKLGGTEAFF.

The chain employs TRBV10-2 and TRBJ1-5; the match to TRBD1 covers 9 bases. Germline loops: CDR1 WSHSY, CDR2 SAAADI. V was pared by 0 bases and J by 1 base, with 7 bases of the junction left unmatched. CDR3 length equals 18 residues. The CDR3: CASSESRDRVRSNQPQHF. The CDR3 DNA sequence: TGCGCCAGCAGTGAGTCCCGGGACAGGGTGAGGAGCAATCAGCCCCAGCATTTT.

The J gene is TRBJ1-1, the V gene TRBV12-3 or TRBV12-4; perhaps TRBD1 as D (5 bases). V was trimmed by 3 bases and J by 0 bases, leaving 17 bases between them. This CDR3 region has 17 residues. CDR3 in DNA: TGTGCCAGCAGTTTCCAGGGCGGAGTAAACATGAACACTGAAGCTTTCTTT. It is translated as CASSFQGGVNMNTEAFF.

This clonotype showed up many times. This rearrangement joins TRBV12-3 or TRBV12-4 to TRBJ1-5, with TRBD1 matching over 9 bases. The CDR3 contains 20 residues. After removal of 3 bases from V and 0 bases from J, the junction contained 15 bases not matched to a gene. The CDR3 DNA sequence: TGTGCCAGCAGTTTCCAGGGACAGGGAGGACGTTATGGTAGCAATCAGCCCCAGCATTTT. Its protein product is CASSFQGQGGRYGSNQPQHF.

This clonotype was recorded at least ten times. The genes are TRBV27 and TRBJ2-3; 11 bases are a match to TRBD2. Germline CDR1 MNHEY, CDR2 SMNVEV (reference sequence). The J segment lost 2 bases and the V segment lost 5 bases, leaving 15 bases of the junction unmatched. CDR3 length equals 19 residues. The CDR3 bases are TGTGCCAGCAGTCCGCGGCTAGCGGGGGGCCGCCCCTTCACAGATACGCAGTATTTT. This gives the protein CASSPRLAGGRPFTDTQYF.

In this sample, this clonotype turned up many times. This CDR3 reads CASARGLTNTGELFF. The CDR3 DNA reads as TGTGCCAGCGCCAGGGGACTAACTAACACCGGGGAGCTGTTTTTT. The rearrangement uses TRBV11-2 and TRBJ2-2; D might be TRBD2 (7 bases). The CDR3 covers 15 residues. Trimming cost V 8 bases and J 2 bases, with 15 bases left between them. Germline V gives CDR1 SGHAT, CDR2 FQNNGV.

This clonotype was detected only once. The V gene is TRBV20-1, the J gene TRBJ2-5, with a possible D match to TRBD1 (6 bases). The V and J ends lost 1 base and 5 bases respectively, with 20 bases between them. This CDR3 has 16 residues. Germline V gene sequence: CDR1 DFQATT, CDR2 SNEGSKA (reference sequence). The CDR3 coding sequence is TGCAGTGCTAGAGCGATCAAGGGGGAGTGGAGGGAGACCCAGTACTTC. Its protein is CSARAIKGEWRETQYF.

V gene TRBV5-8 combines with J gene TRBJ2-7, with 8 bases matching TRBD1. J gave up 5 bases and V 1 base, and 23 bases lay outside the gene matches. Germline CDR1 and CDR2: SGHTS and YDEGEE. The CDR3 loop spans 20 amino acids. The CDR3 bases are TGTGCCAGCAGCTTGACTGTCTGCAGGGGGCTTTCCTCATTCATCCACGAGCAGTACTTC. Protein sequence: CASSLTVCRGLSSFIHEQYF.